These 17 T cell receptor beta chains originate from one sample sequenced in a study of T cell responses to AZD1222 COVID-19 vaccine. Data came from immunoSEQ multiplex PCR; TCRdb stores just in-frame clones and leaves some out. The sample gives roughly 81,000 clones, 65% to 90% of which show up once; approximately 8% is in the top ten. This material consisted of peripheral blood, taken on day 0 of AZD1222 vaccination. The receptors here all came from an adult in good health.

The chain combines TRBV7-3 with TRBJ2-5, with D unresolved. Germline V gene sequence: CDR1 SGHTA, CDR2 FQGTGA. CDR3 size: 13 residues. The V gene lost 1 base and the J gene lost 5 bases, with 8 bases spanning the gap. The CDR3 bases are TGTGCCAGCAGCTTAAGCCCGCCTGAGACCCAGTACTTC. Its protein product is CASSLSPPETQYF.

The chain has TRBV12-5 and TRBJ2-5; tentatively, D is TRBD1 (5 bases). CDR1 is LGHNT and CDR2 is FRNRAP in the germline V gene. V was shortened by 5 bases and J by 2 bases, with 15 bases between the two germline ends. CDR3 size: 15 residues. CDR3 in amino acids: CASGAVDTSQETQYF. The CDR3, as DNA: TGTGCTAGTGGTGCCGTGGACACCTCTCAAGAGACCCAGTACTTC.

This chain uses TRBV11-3 with TRBJ1-2; D is unclear. This CDR3 contains 15 residues. Trimming pared 5 bases from V and 4 bases from J, leaving 17 bases between. Germline loops: CDR1 SGHNT, CDR2 YENEEA. Here the CDR3 DNA reads TGTGCCAGCAGCCCCCCGGAGGGCCCGTCCTATGGCTACACCTTC. This translates into CASSPPEGPSYGYTF.

The gene calls are TRBV7-2 and TRBJ2-7; 10 bases fit TRBD2. Germline-derived CDR1 and CDR2 are SGHTA and FQGNSA. V lost 10 bases to trimming and J lost 7 bases; unmatched junction nucleotides: 13. The CDR3 loop spans 14 amino acids. The CDR3 region has the DNA TGTGCCACCGGACAAGCGGGAGGGCCGAAAGAGCAGTACTTC. It codes for CATGQAGGPKEQYF.

The V and J genes are TRBV7-2 and TRBJ1-2; the match to TRBD1 covers 8 bases. There are 13 residues in the CDR3. The germline gives CDR1 SGHTA, CDR2 FQGNSA. Trimming at V came to 5 bases and at J to 4 bases, leaving 3 bases not matched to a gene. Here the CDR3 DNA reads TGTGCCAGCAGCCCAACAGGGGGCTATGGCTACACCTTC. As protein: CASSPTGGYGYTF. Full variable domain (rest looked up from reference TRBV7-2 and TRBJ1-2): GAGVSQSPSNKVTEKGKDVELRCDPISGHTALYWYRQSLGQGLEFLIYFQGNSAPDKSGLPSDRFSAERTGGSVSTLTIQRTQQEDSAVYLCASSPTGGYGYTFGSGTRLTVV.

This clone has only one observation. The chain employs TRBV30 and TRBJ1-2; D unresolved. CDR1 and CDR2 (germline): GTSNPN, SVGIG (reference sequence). The CDR3 runs 15 residues. The germline V and J ends were trimmed by 5 bases and 1 base, with 17 bases remaining between them. The CDR3 bases are TGTGCCTGGGCCAAGGATCAAGGGCATAACTATGGCTACACCTTC. Its protein product is CAWAKDQGHNYGYTF.

This chain uses TRBV9 with TRBJ2-3; TRBD1 agrees at 8 bases. From germline, CDR1 is SGDLS and CDR2 YYNGEE. V trimming: 4 bases; J trimming: 2 bases; junction bases outside the gene matches: 3. This CDR3 has 14 residues. The CDR3 loop is CASSTGGITDTQYF. In nucleotides, the CDR3 is TGTGCCAGCAGCACAGGGGGTATCACAGATACGCAGTATTTT.

The chain carries TRBV24-1 and TRBJ1-5, with D unclear. V lost 2 bases to trimming and J lost 8 bases, with 6 bases between them. Germline assignment: CDR1 KGHDR and CDR2 SFDVKD. The length of the CDR3 is 12 residues. The CDR3 bases are TGTGCCACCAGTGATTCAGGAAAGCCCCAGCATTTT. Translation gives CATSDSGKPQHF.

The chain is built from TRBV28 and TRBJ1-2; 7 nucleotides align to TRBD1. The length of the CDR3 is 13 residues. The germline CDR1 and CDR2 sequences are MDHEN and SYDVKM. V trimming: 4 bases; J trimming: 6 bases; junction bases outside the gene matches: 5. The CDR3 DNA follows: TGTGCCAGCAGTTCTTCCAGGGGGAATGGCTACACCTTC. This translates into CASSSSRGNGYTF.

This rearrangement joins TRBV19 to TRBJ1-5; tentative D call: TRBD1 (6 bases). Trimming removed 5 bases at V and 6 bases at J, with 11 bases between. The CDR3 is made up of 13 amino acids. Germline CDR1 LNHDA, CDR2 SQIVND (reference sequence). CDR3 in amino acids: CASSVQGPQPQHF. CDR3 nucleotides: TGTGCCAGTAGTGTACAGGGCCCTCAGCCCCAGCATTTT. Filled out from reference TRBV19 and TRBJ1-5, the complete variable domain reads DGGITQSPKYLFRKEGQNVTLSCEQNLNHDAMYWYRQDPGQGLRLIYYSQIVNDFQKGDIAEGYSVSREKKESFPLTVTSAQKNPTAFYLCASSVQGPQPQHFGDGTRLSIL.

The V gene is TRBV11-3, the J gene TRBJ2-7; tentative D call: TRBD1 (6 bases). CDR1 and CDR2 from the germline V gene are SGHNT and YENEEA. V lost 5 bases and J lost 6, with 17 bases in between. CDR3 length: 14 amino acids. In nucleotides, the CDR3 is TGTGCCAGCAGCCTCCTCCTCACAGGGTCCGAGCAGTACTTC. It is translated as CASSLLLTGSEQYF.

The V and J genes are TRBV7-2 and TRBJ2-2; possible D gene TRBD1, 6 bases. The CDR3 is made up of 14 amino acids. Trimming took 3 bases from V and 5 from J, leaving 10 bases between them. CDR1 is SGHTA and CDR2 is FQGNSA in the germline V gene. This CDR3 reads CASSFNTGTGELFF. CDR3 DNA: TGTGCCAGCAGCTTCAACACAGGGACCGGGGAGCTGTTTTTT.

The chain carries TRBV11-2 and TRBJ1-1; D might be TRBD1 (5 bases). The germline CDR1 and CDR2 sequences are SGHAT and FQNNGV. The CDR3 consists of 15 residues. The germline V and J ends were trimmed by 1 base and 2 bases, with 11 bases remaining between them. The CDR3 spells CASSLARGKNTEAFF. The CDR3 DNA is TGTGCCAGCAGCTTAGCACGGGGGAAAAACACTGAAGCTTTCTTT. Complete variable domain (other parts from reference TRBV11-2 and TRBJ1-1): EAGVAQSPRYKIIEKRQSVAFWCNPISGHATLYWYQQILGQGPKLLIQFQNNGVVDDSQLPKDRFSAERLKGVDSTLKIQPAKLEDSAVYLCASSLARGKNTEAFFGQGTRLTVV.

This clone occurred once. V usage is TRBV6-2 or TRBV6-3 and J usage is TRBJ2-5; the match to TRBD2 covers 8 bases. With 2 bases clipped from V and 2 bases from J, the junction kept 16 bases outside the gene matches. The germline CDR1 and CDR2 sequences are MNHEY and SVGEGT. This CDR3 is built from 19 residues. The CDR3 DNA reads TGTGCCAGCAGTTACGCCGGAGGAGCGGGAGCTTGGACACAAGAGACCCAGTACTTC. Its translation is CASSYAGGAGAWTQETQYF.

The V gene is TRBV6-1, the J gene TRBJ2-1, with a weak D call TRBD1 (6 bases). Germline values: CDR1 MNHNS, CDR2 SASEGT. The CDR3 length is 18 residues. Trimming shortened V by 4 bases and J by 4 bases, and 23 bases separated the two germline ends. The CDR3: CASSVGFPKAQGYNEQFF. The DNA for the CDR3 is TGTGCCAGCAGTGTAGGGTTCCCTAAGGCACAGGGATACAATGAGCAGTTCTTC.

This chain joins TRBV3-1 (or the pseudogene TRBV3-2) and TRBJ1-2, with D possibly TRBD1 on 5 matching bases. CDR1 and CDR2 (germline): LGHDT, YNNKEL (reference sequence). This CDR3 comprises 14 residues. V lost 4 bases and J lost 2, with 11 bases in between. The CDR3 spells CASSPRQQNYGYTF. The CDR3, as DNA: TGTGCCAGCAGCCCGCGACAGCAGAACTATGGCTACACCTTC.

This clone was observed a single time. The chain couples TRBV28 to TRBJ1-5; TRBD1 is a possible D gene (5 bases). CDR3 length: 15 amino acids. Germline V gene lookup returns CDR1 MDHEN and CDR2 SYDVKM. Trimming left V 3 bases short and J 1 base short, with 10 bases between. In DNA, the CDR3 is TGTGCCAGCAGTTTGGGCAGGGCAAGCAATCAGCCCCAGCATTTT. It specifies CASSLGRASNQPQHF.